The 19 T cell receptor beta chains listed next were all sequenced from one sample in a study of CD8 T cells in Susac syndrome. A quantity of about 0.5 to 1 ug RNA underwent reverse transcription using random hexamers. TCRdb processed the immunoSEQ multiplex PCR reads anew with MiXCR; each CDR3 protein has one entry. The data hold 160,000 or so distinct CDR3 sequences, with over 85% observed a single time. The sample consisted of CD8+ T cells from PBMCs. These receptors were obtained from a human donor with multiple sclerosis.

The chain has TRBV19 and TRBJ2-1; unclear D gene. V shed 4 bases and J shed 5 bases, with 6 bases lying between them. Germline lookup yields CDR1 LNHDA and CDR2 SQIVND (reference sequence). CDR3 length equals 12 residues. CDR3: CASSTQNNEQFF. DNA for the CDR3: TGTGCCAGTAGTACCCAGAACAATGAGCAGTTCTTC.

The V and J genes are TRBV7-6 and TRBJ2-4; 9 bases fit TRBD1. CDR1 and CDR2 from the germline V gene are SGHVS and FNYEAQ. This CDR3 contains 14 residues. J was trimmed by 8 bases and V by 5 bases; bases with no gene match: 7. CDR3 nucleotides: TGTGCCAGCAGCGTCCGGACAGGGGATCACATTCAGTACTTC. Translation gives CASSVRTGDHIQYF.

V gene TRBV23-1 combines with J gene TRBJ2-4; a weak D match, TRBD1 (7 bases). TRBV23-1 is an ORF for which the function is uncertain. CDR3 size: 16 residues. V lost 0 bases, J lost 1 base, and 10 bases lay in between. CDR3 bases: TGCGCCAGCAGTCAATCGACAGGGACTGCCAAAAACATTCAGTACTTC. Its translation is CASSQSTGTAKNIQYF.

The chain employs TRBV7-8 and TRBJ1-4; D ambiguous. The CDR3 consists of 14 residues. Trimming removed 1 base at V and 14 bases at J, with 17 bases between. CDR1 SGHVS and CDR2 FQNEAQ come from the germline V gene. The CDR3 reads CASSLGNRREVLFF. The DNA of the CDR3 is TGTGCCAGCAGCTTAGGGAATCGACGGGAGGTCCTGTTTTTT.

The rearrangement uses TRBV27 and TRBJ2-7; TRBD2 is a possible D gene (5 bases). The CDR3 has 15 amino acids. Germline V gene data show CDR1 as MNHEY and CDR2 as SMNVEV (reference sequence). The ends were cut back, 5 bases at V and 0 bases at J, with 14 bases in the middle. The CDR3 is CASSPSLVFSYEQYF. The CDR3 region has the DNA TGTGCCAGCAGTCCCTCACTAGTCTTCTCCTACGAGCAGTACTTC.

The chain links TRBV1 to TRBJ2-3; TRBD2 reflects the table's D call only, with no check against the DNA. TRBV1 is deemed a pseudogene. CDR3 size: 17 residues. In DNA form, the CDR3 reads TGCACCAGCAGCCAAGTAAACCTAGCGGGGCCCACAGATACGCAGTATTTT. Translating gives CTSSQVNLAGPTDTQYF.

This CDR3 reads CASSLGGTGTYNEQFF. The CDR3 nucleotides read TGTGCCAGCAGCTTAGGAGGGACAGGGACTTACAATGAGCAGTTCTTC. This sequence joins TRBV7-8 and TRBJ2-1, with 9 bases lining up with TRBD1. CDR3 length: 16 residues. CDR1 is SGHVS, CDR2 FQNEAQ, per germline. Losses at the gene ends were 1 base for V and 4 bases for J; bases not matched to a gene: 5.

The chain links TRBV6-5 to TRBJ2-1; 7 nucleotides match TRBD2. V trimming: 2 bases; J trimming: 4 bases; junction bases outside the gene matches: 2. The germline V gene encodes CDR1 MNHEY and CDR2 SVGAGI. The CDR3 is 14 amino acids. DNA of the CDR3: TGTGCCAGCAGTTACGGGACTACTTACAATGAGCAGTTCTTC. Translated: CASSYGTTYNEQFF.

The chain combines TRBV12-3 or TRBV12-4 with TRBJ2-7, with TRBD2 identical over 12 bases. V gave up 5 bases and J gave up 6 bases; unmatched junction bases: 11. The CDR3 is 16 residues long. The chain's CDR3 is CASSPLAGGPPGEQYF. The CDR3 coding sequence is TGTGCCAGCAGTCCGCTAGCGGGGGGGCCTCCTGGCGAGCAGTACTTC.

The genes are TRBV7-9 and TRBJ1-2, with 7 bases lining up with TRBD1. V shed 5 bases and J 2 bases; nucleotides not matched to a gene: 5. The CDR3 extends over 14 amino acids. Germline V gives CDR1 SEHNR, CDR2 FQNEAQ (reference sequence). This CDR3 reads CASSGKQGNYGYTF. Here the CDR3 DNA reads TGTGCCAGCAGCGGCAAACAGGGGAACTATGGCTACACCTTC.

This clonotype was detected only once. The V call is TRBV29-1, the J call TRBJ2-2, with D perhaps given as TRBD1 or TRBD2 (5 bases each). V was trimmed by 0 bases and J by 0 bases, leaving 11 bases between them. The CDR3 is made up of 16 amino acids. CDR1 and CDR2 (germline): SQVTM, ANQGSEA. The CDR3 sequence: CSVEDLEGPNTGELFF. CDR3 DNA sequence: TGCAGCGTTGAAGATCTAGAGGGGCCGAACACCGGGGAGCTGTTTTTT.

The chain combines TRBV5-1 with TRBJ2-5; D remains unclear. This CDR3 is 16 amino acids long. The V end lost 2 bases, the J end lost 0 bases, and 14 bases lay between the germline ends. CDR1 is SGHRS and CDR2 is YFSETQ in the germline V gene. This chain's CDR3 is CASSFTGPRYQETQYF. In DNA form, the CDR3 reads TGCGCCAGCAGCTTCACTGGTCCCCGGTACCAAGAGACCCAGTACTTC. Drawing the rest from reference TRBV5-1 and TRBJ2-5, the complete variable domain is KAGVTQTPRYLIKTRGQQVTLSCSPISGHRSVSWYQQTPGQGLQFLFEYFSETQRNKGNFPGRFSGRQFSNSRSEMNVSTLELGDSALYLCASSFTGPRYQETQYFGPGTRLLVL.

Details on this clonotype: Relative to the germline gene, one junction end is altered; a read error may explain this. This chain joins TRBV29-1 and TRBJ1-1; weak D call: TRBD1 (5 bases). The CDR3 extends over 15 amino acids. The germline gives CDR1 SQVTM, CDR2 ANQGSEA. The CDR3 coding sequence is TGCAGCGTTGAAGTCTTCGGGGCAAGCTTTTCGGTTTTGTCCTTT. It is translated as CSVEVFGASFSVLSF.

The chain uses TRBV13 and TRBJ1-1; perhaps TRBD1 as D (6 bases). The V and J ends lost 5 bases and 4 bases respectively, with 11 bases between them. CDR3 length equals 13 residues. Per the germline V gene, CDR1 is PRHDT and CDR2 is FYEKMQ (reference sequence). CDR3 nucleotide sequence: TGTGCCAGCAGCGCACAGGGTAGCACTGAAGCTTTCTTT. Translating gives CASSAQGSTEAFF. Based on the CDR3 plus reference TRBV13 and TRBJ1-1, the full variable domain is AAGVIQSPRHLIKEKRETATLKCYPIPRHDTVYWYQQGPGQDPQFLISFYEKMQSDKGSIPDRFSAQQFSDYHSELNMSSLELGDSALYFCASSAQGSTEAFFGQGTRLTVV.

V is TRBV25-1 and J is TRBJ1-1, with 7 bases identical to TRBD1. J lost 10 bases, V lost 5 bases, and 13 bases had no gene match. The CDR3 totals 14 residues. The V gene's germline CDR1 is MGHDK and CDR2 SYGVNS. CDR3 in amino acids: CASSSRQGGFRAFF. CDR3 bases: TGTGCCAGCAGTAGCCGACAGGGTGGGTTTCGAGCTTTCTTT.

This clonotype was detected once. The chain couples TRBV27 to TRBJ1-1, with 7 bases fitting TRBD1. Looked up from germline, CDR1 is MNHEY and CDR2 is SMNVEV (reference sequence). Trimming took 2 bases from V and 9 from J; bases not matched to a gene: 6. The CDR3 is 13 residues long. CDR3 coding DNA: TGTGCCAGCAGTTTAGGGGACAGACGCCAAGCTTTCTTT. Its translation: CASSLGDRRQAFF.

The genes are TRBV9 and TRBJ2-2; D remains unclear. Germline values: CDR1 SGDLS, CDR2 YYNGEE. Deletions cut 0 bases from V and 0 bases from J, with 6 bases between. The CDR3 has 15 amino acids. CDR3 sequence: CASSVAGANTGELFF. CDR3 sequence (DNA): TGTGCCAGCAGCGTAGCTGGAGCGAACACCGGGGAGCTGTTTTTT.

This clonotype was found once. The genes are TRBV9 and TRBJ2-1; D unclear. CDR1 and CDR2 from the germline V gene are SGDLS and YYNGEE. This CDR3 is built from 11 residues. V was pared by 3 bases and J by 8 bases, with 6 bases between. As DNA, the CDR3 is TGTGCCAGCAGCGGTGGCGATGAGCAGTTCTTC. Translation gives CASSGGDEQFF.

The rearrangement joins TRBV27 to TRBJ1-6, with 9 bases that match TRBD1. The CDR3 extends over 14 amino acids. Losses at the gene ends were 5 bases for V and 6 bases for J; bases not matched to a gene: 2. Germline CDR1 and CDR2: MNHEY and SMNVEV (reference sequence). The CDR3: CASSATGGNSPLHF. In nucleotides, the CDR3 is TGTGCCAGCAGTGCGACAGGGGGTAATTCACCCCTCCACTTT.